This T cell receptor beta chain was obtained from a study of siplizumab effects on memory and regulatory T cells. General study results and limits: In siplizumab conditions, mappable alloreactive CD4+ clones averaged about 64% Treg-derived, against around 30% in controls.

On this clone: The antigen is unknown.

The method was immunoSEQ multiplex PCR; TCRdb's version includes in-frame clones alone and lacks a portion of them. The table has some 100,000 clones, roughly 96% seen once; the top ten hold around 0.03%. Unstimulated TEMRA, naive, memory and effector memory subsets were sequenced in a few donor pairs. The sequencing sample was made of naive CD4+ T cells sorted from blood. The source of this sequence is a human donor in good health.

CDR3: CASSQVRVPNYGYTF. In DNA form, the CDR3 reads TGTGCCAGCTCCCAGGTCCGGGTGCCCAACTATGGCTACACCTTC. The gene calls are TRBV28 and TRBJ1-2; D uncertain. Trimming pared 8 bases from V and 2 bases from J, leaving 18 bases between. Germline CDR1 is MDHEN and CDR2 is SYDVKM. The CDR3 consists of 15 residues.